The sequence of this T cell receptor (beta chain) was determined in a study of T cell changes during pregnancy in multiple sclerosis. A note on this clone: The same CDR3 can be traced to other DNA sequences in this sample.

Germline CDR1 SNHLY, CDR2 FYNNEI. V was clipped by 6 bases and J by 2 bases; unmatched bases: 8. CDR3 length: 15 residues. The data were produced by immunoSEQ multiplex PCR, yet TCRdb's version contains in-frame clones alone and is incomplete. Here the sample spans tens of thousands of clones, over 80% being singletons. The rearrangement joins TRBV2 to TRBJ2-5; 8 bases map to TRBD2. This TCR was recovered from a female donor with multiple sclerosis, enrolled in a pregnancy study. The sample in question was CD4+ T cells from peripheral blood mononuclear cells, obtained after pregnancy. The CDR3 reads CASSPTSVGQETQYF. Written as DNA, the CDR3 is TGTGCCAGCAGCCCGACTAGCGTGGGACAAGAGACCCAGTACTTC. The whole variable domain, filled in from reference TRBV2 and TRBJ2-5, reads EPEVTQTPSHQVTQMGQEVILRCVPISNHLYFYWYRQILGQKVEFLVSFYNNEISEKSEIFDDQFSVERPDGSNFTLKIRSTKLEDSAMYFCASSPTSVGQETQYFGPGTRLLVL.